One TCR beta chain is described in this entry. Measured with immunoSEQ multiplex PCR; TCRdb has only the in-frame clones, and not every one. The table includes 50,000 or so clones, 85% to 90% detected once. This entry belongs to a study of OX40 agonist ivuxolimab in advanced cancers. Study summary: Intravenous ivuxolimab was administered to patients every 2 weeks at 0.01 to 10 mg/kg.

V lost 1 base to trimming and J lost 5 bases, with 15 bases between them. The CDR3 runs to 15 residues. The V gene's germline CDR1 is SEHNR and CDR2 FQNEAQ (reference sequence). This receptor was identified in an adult with an advanced solid tumor such as melanoma, head and neck, liver or kidney cancer. The chain couples TRBV7-9 to TRBJ2-7; the D is unclear. The sequenced sample was CD4+ or CD8+ T cells sorted from blood, obtained in a trial of the OX40 agonist ivuxolimab. This chain's CDR3 is CASSLVMGYLNEQYF. In DNA, the CDR3 is TGTGCCAGCAGCTTAGTCATGGGGTATCTGAACGAGCAGTACTTC. Based on the CDR3 plus reference TRBV7-9 and TRBJ2-7, the full variable domain is DTGVSQNPRHKITKRGQNVTFRCDPISEHNRLYWYRQTLGQGPEFLTYFQNEAQLEKSRLLSDRFSAERPKGSFSTLEIQRTEQGDSAMYLCASSLVMGYLNEQYFGPGTRLTVT.